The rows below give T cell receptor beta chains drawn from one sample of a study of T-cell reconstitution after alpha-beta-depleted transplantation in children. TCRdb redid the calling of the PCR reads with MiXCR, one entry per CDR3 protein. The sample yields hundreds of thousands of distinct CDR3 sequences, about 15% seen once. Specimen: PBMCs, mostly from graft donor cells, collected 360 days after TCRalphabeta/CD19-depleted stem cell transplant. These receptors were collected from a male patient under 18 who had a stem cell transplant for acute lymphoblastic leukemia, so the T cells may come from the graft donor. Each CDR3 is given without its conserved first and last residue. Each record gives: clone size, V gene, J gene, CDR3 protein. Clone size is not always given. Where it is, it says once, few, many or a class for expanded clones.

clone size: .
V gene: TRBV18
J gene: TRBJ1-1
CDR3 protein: ASSPVTGGPNTEAF

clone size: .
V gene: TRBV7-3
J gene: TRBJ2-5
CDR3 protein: ASSLVHGFRETQY

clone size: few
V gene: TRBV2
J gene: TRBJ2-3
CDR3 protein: ASSDRGPDTQY

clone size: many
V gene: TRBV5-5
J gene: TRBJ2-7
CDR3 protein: ASSSAFTSGQGIEQY

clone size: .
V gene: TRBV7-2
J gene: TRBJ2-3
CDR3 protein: ASSFWGGLAGTDTQY

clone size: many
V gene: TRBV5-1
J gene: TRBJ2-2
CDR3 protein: AIRTIPDTGELF

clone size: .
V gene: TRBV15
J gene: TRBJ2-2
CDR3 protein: ATSRGQGAGELF

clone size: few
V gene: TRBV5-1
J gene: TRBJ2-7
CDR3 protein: ASSYDRNAYEQY

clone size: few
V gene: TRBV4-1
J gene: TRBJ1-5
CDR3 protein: ASSLNRDRLNQPQH

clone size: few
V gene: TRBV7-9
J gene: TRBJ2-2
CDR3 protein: ASSFPGLASGELF

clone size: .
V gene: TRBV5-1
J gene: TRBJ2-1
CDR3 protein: ASSLVGREAYNEQF

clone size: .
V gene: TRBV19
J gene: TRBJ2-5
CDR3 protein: ASSIDGRETQY

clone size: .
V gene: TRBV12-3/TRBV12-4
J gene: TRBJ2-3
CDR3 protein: ASSLDPEWADTQY

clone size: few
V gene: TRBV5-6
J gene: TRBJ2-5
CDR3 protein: ASSLPQNQETQY

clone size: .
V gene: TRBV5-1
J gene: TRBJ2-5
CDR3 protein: ASSQGQSRGETQY

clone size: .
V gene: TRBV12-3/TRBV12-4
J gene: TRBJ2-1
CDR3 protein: ASRSMGGSINEQF

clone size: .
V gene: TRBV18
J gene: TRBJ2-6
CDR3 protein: ASSDRQGSSGANVLT

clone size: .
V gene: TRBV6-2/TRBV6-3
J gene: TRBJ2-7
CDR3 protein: ASSLLTGTTYEQY

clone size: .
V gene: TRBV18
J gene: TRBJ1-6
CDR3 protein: ASSPPHRNYSPLH

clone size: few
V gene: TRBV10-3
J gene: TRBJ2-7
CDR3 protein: AISLGQTQTYEQY

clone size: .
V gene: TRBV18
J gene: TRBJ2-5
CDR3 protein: ASSPDIGQETQY

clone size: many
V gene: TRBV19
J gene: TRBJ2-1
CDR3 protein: ASSIQGYNEQF

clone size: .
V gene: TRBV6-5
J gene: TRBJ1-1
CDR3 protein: ASSYERDTEAF

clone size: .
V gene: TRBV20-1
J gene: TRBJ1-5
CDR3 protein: SATRTKTGQPQH

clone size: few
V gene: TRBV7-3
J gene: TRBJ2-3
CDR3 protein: ASSAPILAGEATDTQY

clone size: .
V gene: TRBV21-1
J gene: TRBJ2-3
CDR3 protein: ASSKGEAGGPCTDTQY

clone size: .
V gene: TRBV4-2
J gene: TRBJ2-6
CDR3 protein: ASSQVVQGPSGANVLT

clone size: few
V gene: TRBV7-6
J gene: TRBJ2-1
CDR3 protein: ASSATWGGTSGNEQF

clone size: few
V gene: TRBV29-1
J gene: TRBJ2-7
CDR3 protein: SVGIQVSSYEQY

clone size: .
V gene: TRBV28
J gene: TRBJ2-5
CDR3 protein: ASSLRAGGRETQY

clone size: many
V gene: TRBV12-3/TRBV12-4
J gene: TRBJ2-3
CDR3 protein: ASTKTSGSRTDTQY

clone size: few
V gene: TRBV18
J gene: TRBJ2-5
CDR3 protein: ASSPRGSGETQY

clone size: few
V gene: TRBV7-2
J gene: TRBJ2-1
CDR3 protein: ASSIRPGTFNEQF

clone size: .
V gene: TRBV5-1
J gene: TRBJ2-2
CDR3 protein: ASSLSGANTGELF

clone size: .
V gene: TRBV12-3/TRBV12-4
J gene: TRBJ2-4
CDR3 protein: ASSSEREGLEDIQY

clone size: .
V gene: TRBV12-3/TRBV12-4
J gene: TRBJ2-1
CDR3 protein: ASKRGTSGRGRQF

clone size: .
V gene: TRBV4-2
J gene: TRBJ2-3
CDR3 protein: ASSQDKLQGLTDTQY

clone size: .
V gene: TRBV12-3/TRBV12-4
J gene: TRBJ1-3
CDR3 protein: ASSPGDSGNTIY

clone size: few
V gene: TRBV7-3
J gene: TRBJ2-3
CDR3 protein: ASSFRQGGQN

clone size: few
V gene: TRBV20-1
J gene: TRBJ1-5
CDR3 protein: SAPAKRNQPQH

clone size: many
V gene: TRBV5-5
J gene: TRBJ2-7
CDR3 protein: ASSAPGLAVNEQY

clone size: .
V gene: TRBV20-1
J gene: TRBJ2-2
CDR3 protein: SARYPSGSRNTGELF

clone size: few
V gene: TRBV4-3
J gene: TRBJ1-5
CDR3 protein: ASSPFRESNQPQH

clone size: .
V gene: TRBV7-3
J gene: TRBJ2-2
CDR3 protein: ASSSHIGRYTGELF

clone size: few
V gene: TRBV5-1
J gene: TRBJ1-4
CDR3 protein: ASSFQGSTNEKLF

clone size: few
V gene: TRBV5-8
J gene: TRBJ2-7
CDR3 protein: ASSFLAYSYEQY

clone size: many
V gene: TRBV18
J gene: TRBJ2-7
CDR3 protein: ASSPKGLAGSYEQY

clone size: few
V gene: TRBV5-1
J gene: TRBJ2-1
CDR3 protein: ASSLASLRVNNEQF

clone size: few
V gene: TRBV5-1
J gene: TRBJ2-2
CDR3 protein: ASSFSTGLKTGELF

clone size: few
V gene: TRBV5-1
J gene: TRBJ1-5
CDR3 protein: ASSLGDMISNQPQH

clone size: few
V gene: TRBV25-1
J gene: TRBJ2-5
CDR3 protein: ASSELGTVQETQY

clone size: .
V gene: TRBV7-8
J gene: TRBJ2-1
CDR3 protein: ASSPPTRYNEQF

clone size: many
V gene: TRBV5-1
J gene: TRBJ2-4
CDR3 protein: ASSPGQPENIQY

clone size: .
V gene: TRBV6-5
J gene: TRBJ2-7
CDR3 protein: ASSYSRVYEQY

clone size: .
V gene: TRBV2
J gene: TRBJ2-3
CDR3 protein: ARQAGGAPDTQY

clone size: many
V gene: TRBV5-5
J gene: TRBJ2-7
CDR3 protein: ASSFREGGSYEQY

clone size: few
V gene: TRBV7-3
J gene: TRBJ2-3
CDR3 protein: ASSSVGGTDTQY

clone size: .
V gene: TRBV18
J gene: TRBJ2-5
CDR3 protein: ASSPPGLAEKKTQY